The following is a TCR beta chain sequence with its context. Other DNA sequences from this sample encode an identical CDR3 as well. CDR1 is KGHSH and CDR2 is LQKENI in the germline V gene. This CDR3 region has 15 residues. V lost 3 bases to trimming and J lost 4 bases; unmatched junction nucleotides: 4. The data originate from a study of blood T cell repertoires in COVID-19. Overall study context: From T cells, B-cell-depleted T cells, or PBMCs came the material, which was cDNA or gDNA.

Repertoires were generated with immunoSEQ multiplex PCR, while TCRdb's copy carries only in-frame clones and drops some. The sample records more than 200,000 clones, around 90% being singletons. The chain uses TRBV18 and TRBJ1-5; 9 nucleotides line up with TRBD1. Sequencing was carried out using peripheral blood. This receptor was taken from a man aged 18 to 35 with active or convalescent COVID-19. CDR3 bases: TGTGCCAGCTCACCTACAGGGGGCGGGAATCAGCCCCAGCATTTT. Its protein product is CASSPTGGGNQPQHF.